This is a list of T cell receptor beta chains from one sample in a study of cytomegalovirus exposure and HLA in healthy donors. TCRdb keeps only in-frame clones here, not all; method: immunoSEQ multiplex PCR. This sample has around 170,000 clones; more than 70% occur once, and the top ten carry 1.5%. The source material was PBMCs. The receptors shown here come from a girl under 18 in good health and CMV-seronegative. CDR3s include the opening cysteine and the closing phenylalanine or tryptophan. D genes are given only for firm matches. Clone size, where shown, is once, few, many, or a class for clones that have expanded.

clone_size: once; j_call: TRBJ1-2; v_call: TRBV5-6; d_call: -; cdr3_nt: TGTGCCAGCAGCTTGGCCGGGGGAGATGGCTACACCTTC; cdr3_aa: CASSLAGGDGYTF
clone_size: -; j_call: TRBJ2-7; v_call: TRBV19; d_call: -; cdr3_nt: TGTGCCAGTAGTCCTGGGCAGTTGCCAGGCTACGAGCAGTACTTC; cdr3_aa: CASSPGQLPGYEQYF
clone_size: -; j_call: TRBJ2-7; v_call: TRBV5-6; d_call: -; cdr3_nt: TGTGCCAGCAGTTTATCCCTCAGGGGGAGGTACGAGCAGTACTTC; cdr3_aa: CASSLSLRGRYEQYF
clone_size: few; j_call: TRBJ2-2; v_call: TRBV5-1; d_call: TRBD2; cdr3_nt: TGCGCCAGCAGCATCGCGATTAGCGGGGCAACGAACACCGGGGAGCTGTTTTTT; cdr3_aa: CASSIAISGATNTGELFF
clone_size: -; j_call: TRBJ2-5; v_call: TRBV10-3; d_call: TRBD2; cdr3_nt: TGTGCCATCAGGGTTTCTAGCGGGGGAGGCGAGACCCAGTACTTC; cdr3_aa: CAIRVSSGGGETQYF
clone_size: -; j_call: TRBJ1-1; v_call: TRBV7-3; d_call: -; cdr3_nt: TGTACCAGCAGCTTAATGCCCGGGTGGGGCGGCACTGAAGCTTTCTTT; cdr3_aa: CTSSLMPGWGGTEAFF
clone_size: few; j_call: TRBJ1-4; v_call: TRBV2; d_call: -; cdr3_nt: TGTGCCAGCAGTGGAACCGGGGACTCCAATGAAAAACTGTTTTTT; cdr3_aa: CASSGTGDSNEKLFF
clone_size: -; j_call: TRBJ1-2; v_call: TRBV6-1; d_call: TRBD1; cdr3_nt: TGTGCCAGCAGTGAAGGACAGGGGGGATTTGGCTACACCTTC; cdr3_aa: CASSEGQGGFGYTF
clone_size: -; j_call: TRBJ1-2; v_call: TRBV4-1; d_call: -; cdr3_nt: TGCGCCAGCAGCCAAGCAAACCTGGACAGCGGTTACCACTATGGCTACACCTTC; cdr3_aa: CASSQANLDSGYHYGYTF
clone_size: once; j_call: TRBJ1-2; v_call: TRBV6-5; d_call: TRBD1; cdr3_nt: TGTGCCAGCAGTCCGACAGGGGTTTCCTTCGGCTACACCTTC; cdr3_aa: CASSPTGVSFGYTF
clone_size: -; j_call: TRBJ1-5; v_call: TRBV1; d_call: -; cdr3_nt: TGCACCAGCAGCCAAGAGTCGACCGACAGGGTCAATCAGCCCCAGCATTTT; cdr3_aa: CTSSQESTDRVNQPQHF
clone_size: few; j_call: TRBJ1-2; v_call: TRBV30; d_call: -; cdr3_nt: TGTGCTTGGAGCCCTCTGTCAGATCATAAACATTATGGCTACACCTTC; cdr3_aa: CAWSPLSDHKHYGYTF
clone_size: -; j_call: TRBJ1-4; v_call: TRBV19; d_call: -; cdr3_nt: TGTGCCAGTAGTATTGACAGGCTTGAAAAACTGTTTTTT; cdr3_aa: CASSIDRLEKLFF
clone_size: -; j_call: TRBJ2-7; v_call: TRBV30; d_call: -; cdr3_nt: TGTGCCTGGGGGGACTCACCCACGCCTTACGAGCAGTACTTC; cdr3_aa: CAWGDSPTPYEQYF
clone_size: -; j_call: TRBJ1-1; v_call: TRBV14; d_call: TRBD1; cdr3_nt: TGTGCCAGCAGCGGAACAGGGGCGGGACGGGAAGCTTTCTTT; cdr3_aa: CASSGTGAGREAFF
clone_size: once; j_call: TRBJ2-3; v_call: TRBV5-6; d_call: TRBD2; cdr3_nt: TGTGCCAGCTCGACTAGCGGGGTGGATACGCGGTATTTT; cdr3_aa: CASSTSGVDTRYF
clone_size: -; j_call: TRBJ1-3; v_call: TRBV2; d_call: -; cdr3_nt: TGTGCCAGCTGGGGAGGGGGTTCTGGAAACACCATATATTTT; cdr3_aa: CASWGGGSGNTIYF
clone_size: -; j_call: TRBJ2-4; v_call: TRBV2; d_call: TRBD1; cdr3_nt: TGTGCCAGCAGACCCACAGGGGGGAGAACCAAAAACATTCAGTACTTC; cdr3_aa: CASRPTGGRTKNIQYF
clone_size: once; j_call: TRBJ1-1; v_call: TRBV29-1; d_call: TRBD1; cdr3_nt: TGCAGCGTTCAGGGACAGGGGGCCACTGAAGCTTTCTTT; cdr3_aa: CSVQGQGATEAFF
clone_size: -; j_call: TRBJ2-1; v_call: TRBV4-1; d_call: -; cdr3_nt: TGCGCCAGCGGATTGATAGGACAGTTAAATGAGCAGTTCTTC; cdr3_aa: CASGLIGQLNEQFF
clone_size: -; j_call: TRBJ2-1; v_call: TRBV23-1; d_call: -; cdr3_nt: TGCGCCAGCAGTCACAGGTACAATGAGCAGTTCTTC; cdr3_aa: CASSHRYNEQFF
clone_size: -; j_call: TRBJ2-7; v_call: TRBV5-1; d_call: -; cdr3_nt: TGCGCCAGCAGCCTGGATGGAGGGATGACCTACGAGCAGTACTTC; cdr3_aa: CASSLDGGMTYEQYF
clone_size: few; j_call: TRBJ1-1; v_call: TRBV6-1; d_call: -; cdr3_nt: TGTGCCAGCACCAAACCGGGACAAGGCACTGAAGCTTTCTTT; cdr3_aa: CASTKPGQGTEAFF
clone_size: -; j_call: TRBJ2-5; v_call: TRBV10-3; d_call: TRBD1; cdr3_nt: TGTGCCATCAGTGATGCCGGACAGGCCGAAGAGACCCAGTACTTC; cdr3_aa: CAISDAGQAEETQYF
clone_size: -; j_call: TRBJ1-2; v_call: TRBV9; d_call: -; cdr3_nt: TGTGCCAGCAGCTCCCGGGGGGGGGTGAGTGGCTACACCTTC; cdr3_aa: CASSSRGGVSGYTF
clone_size: -; j_call: TRBJ2-1; v_call: TRBV7-9; d_call: -; cdr3_nt: TGTGCCAGCAGCTTAGTACAGCGGCCCTACAATGAGCAGTTCTTC; cdr3_aa: CASSLVQRPYNEQFF
clone_size: -; j_call: TRBJ1-2; v_call: TRBV6-1; d_call: -; cdr3_nt: TGTGCCAGCAGCGGGACTCCATCGGGCTACACCTTC; cdr3_aa: CASSGTPSGYTF
clone_size: -; j_call: TRBJ1-5; v_call: TRBV27; d_call: TRBD1; cdr3_nt: TGTGCCAGCAGTCCAGGGACAGATTTCCAGCCCCAGCATTTT; cdr3_aa: CASSPGTDFQPQHF
clone_size: -; j_call: TRBJ1-1; v_call: TRBV12-5; d_call: -; cdr3_nt: TGTGCTAGTGGTTTGCCGGGGGGCAACACTGAAGCTTTCTTT; cdr3_aa: CASGLPGGNTEAFF